This T cell receptor beta chain is from a study of blood T cell repertoires in COVID-19. Generated by immunoSEQ multiplex PCR, the TCRdb table keeps only in-frame clones and is missing some. Among around 100,000 clones listed, about 80% were seen once. CDR3 length: 16 amino acids. Germline assignment: CDR1 SGHRS and CDR2 YFSETQ. The germline V and J ends were trimmed by 0 bases and 4 bases, with 14 bases remaining between them. The sample was peripheral blood. This rearrangement joins TRBV5-1 to TRBJ1-3, with D hard to call. The source of this sequence is a woman aged 65 to 85 with acute or convalescent COVID-19. The CDR3 loop is CASSLAGVLRGNTIYF. CDR3 DNA: TGCGCCAGCAGCTTGGCCGGGGTATTAAGGGGAAACACCATATATTTT.